This entry lists 21 T cell receptor beta chains sequenced from one sample in a study of Ad26.COV2.S vaccination and SARS-CoV-2 variants. Treatment given: over 15 received Ad26.COV2.S at low or high dose, single or two shots; about 5 received placebo; per-sample allocation not given. Sampling took place 63 days after the first vaccine or placebo injection. Only in-frame clones appear in the TCRdb table, and some are missing; sequencing was by immunoSEQ multiplex PCR. The table includes about 680,000 clones, 89% detected once. The sequencing used peripheral blood, collected in a trial of Ad26.COV2.S vaccine versus placebo. These receptors all come from a person between 18 and 60 years old who received the Ad26.COV2.S COVID-19 vaccine or a placebo.

The gene calls are TRBV23-1 and TRBJ2-7; the D gene is possibly TRBD1 (5 bases). TRBV23-1 is flagged as an ORF with uncertain function. The CDR3 spans 14 residues. Trimming removed 0 bases at V and 3 bases at J, with 9 bases between. The CDR3 loop is CASSQSNRCYEQYF. The CDR3 DNA reads TGCGCCAGCAGTCAATCTAACAGGTGCTACGAGCAGTACTTC.

This chain connects TRBV14 to TRBJ2-7; D call uncertain. Per the germline V gene, CDR1 is SGHDN and CDR2 is FVKESK. The germline V and J ends were trimmed by 7 bases and 0 bases, with 10 bases remaining between them. The CDR3 loop spans 13 amino acids. CDR3 residues: CASNKENSYEQYF. The CDR3 nucleotides read TGTGCCAGCAACAAGGAGAACTCCTACGAGCAGTACTTC.

The chain is built from TRBV30 and TRBJ1-1; D is undetermined. This CDR3 has 12 residues. Germline lookup yields CDR1 GTSNPN and CDR2 SVGIG (reference sequence). V shed 3 bases and J shed 6 bases, with 11 bases lying between them. CDR3 sequence: CAWSTEVSEAFF. The CDR3 DNA reads TGTGCCTGGAGCACAGAGGTTTCTGAAGCTTTCTTT.

The genes are TRBV9 and TRBJ2-3; 12 nucleotides agree with TRBD2. Germline-derived CDR1 and CDR2 are SGDLS and YYNGEE. The CDR3 contains 17 residues. Trimming at V came to 3 bases and at J to 6 bases, leaving 11 bases not matched to a gene. The DNA for the CDR3 is TGTGCCAGCAGCGAGTGGACTAGCGGGAAAAGAACCGATACGCAGTATTTT. Encoded protein: CASSEWTSGKRTDTQYF.

The chain couples TRBV6-1 to TRBJ1-1, with 8 bases identical to TRBD1. The CDR3 spans 15 residues. V gave up 3 bases and J gave up 4 bases; unmatched junction bases: 7. Germline V gene data show CDR1 as MNHNS and CDR2 as SASEGT. The CDR3 is CASSDDRGRVTEAFF. The DNA of the CDR3 is TGTGCCAGCAGTGACGACAGGGGTAGGGTCACTGAAGCTTTCTTT.

This clone was seen once. This chain links TRBV24-1 with TRBJ2-5; TRBD1 agrees at 7 bases. V lost 8 bases, J lost 0 bases, and 11 bases stayed unmatched. Per the germline V gene, CDR1 is KGHDR and CDR2 is SFDVKD. This CDR3 has 16 amino acids. CDR3 in amino acids: CATIGRDRNHQETQYF. CDR3 coding DNA: TGTGCCACCATAGGCCGGGACAGAAATCACCAAGAGACCCAGTACTTC.

The chain is built from TRBV7-3 and TRBJ1-3; possibly TRBD1 for D (5 bases). CDR3 length: 16 residues. Germline lookup yields CDR1 SGHTA and CDR2 FQGTGA. Trimming pared 1 base from V and 4 bases from J, leaving 14 bases between. The CDR3 sequence: CASSLSAGLRGNTIYF. The CDR3 region has the DNA TGTGCCAGCAGCTTAAGCGCAGGGTTAAGGGGAAACACCATATATTTT.

The chain employs TRBV12-5 and TRBJ1-1; 8 nucleotides line up with TRBD1. Per the germline V gene, CDR1 is LGHNT and CDR2 is FRNRAP. The CDR3 length is 15 residues. V was clipped by 5 bases and J by 4 bases; unmatched bases: 9. CDR3 DNA sequence: TGTGCTAGTGGTCCTCCAGGGGGCTGGAGCACTGAAGCTTTCTTT. Its protein is CASGPPGGWSTEAFF.

The CDR3: CSVTEGGGSQPQHF. The CDR3 bases are TGCAGCGTTACCGAGGGGGGTGGGAGTCAGCCCCAGCATTTT. The chain joins TRBV29-1 to TRBJ1-5; the D gene is possibly TRBD1 (6 bases). The CDR3 runs to 14 residues. The V gene lost 5 bases and the J gene lost 6 bases, with 17 bases spanning the gap. CDR1 SQVTM and CDR2 ANQGSEA come from the germline V gene.

The genes are TRBV23-1 and TRBJ1-4; D perhaps matches TRBD1 (6 bases). TRBV23-1 is labeled an ORF, and its function is uncertain. Trimming cost V 2 bases and J 3 bases, with 16 bases left between them. The CDR3 has 17 residues. The CDR3 reads CASSQGGLVRANEKLFF. DNA for the CDR3: TGCGCCAGCAGTCAAGGGGGCTTAGTTCGGGCTAATGAAAAACTGTTTTTT.

The CDR3 region has the DNA TGTGCCAGCAGCCCCCCGGAAGGGGGCAATTCACCCCTCCACTTT. Its translation is CASSPPEGGNSPLHF. V and J are TRBV7-9 and TRBJ1-6; 7 positions match TRBD1. V dropped 5 bases and J dropped 7; count of bases not matched to a gene: 8. The germline V gene has CDR1 SEHNR and CDR2 FQNEAQ (reference sequence). CDR3 length: 15 amino acids.

The rearrangement uses TRBV27 and TRBJ1-2; tentative D call: TRBD1 (6 bases). Germline V gene data show CDR1 as MNHEY and CDR2 as SMNVEV (reference sequence). The CDR3 is made up of 18 amino acids. The germline V and J ends were trimmed by 0 bases and 0 bases, with 17 bases remaining between them. The CDR3 here is CASSLSFLGDTANYGYTF. The CDR3, as DNA: TGTGCCAGCAGTTTATCTTTCCTTGGGGACACCGCTAACTATGGCTACACCTTC.

This clone appeared a few times. This chain's CDR3 is CASSNRQARTGGTEAFF. As DNA, the CDR3 is TGTGCCAGTAGTAACCGACAGGCGAGGACGGGAGGCACTGAAGCTTTCTTT. V and J are TRBV19 and TRBJ1-1, with a possible D match to TRBD1 (6 bases). The CDR3 loop spans 17 amino acids. Trimming left V 4 bases short and J 4 bases short, with 22 bases between. Germline-derived CDR1 and CDR2 are LNHDA and SQIVND (reference sequence). The whole variable domain, filled in from reference TRBV19 and TRBJ1-1, reads DGGITQSPKYLFRKEGQNVTLSCEQNLNHDAMYWYRQDPGQGLRLIYYSQIVNDFQKGDIAEGYSVSREKKESFPLTVTSAQKNPTAFYLCASSNRQARTGGTEAFFGQGTRLTVV.

This sequence joins TRBV4-1 and TRBJ2-7; 12 bases agree with TRBD1. V trimming: 3 bases; J trimming: 0 bases; junction bases outside the gene matches: 0. Germline V gene data show CDR1 as MGHRA and CDR2 as YSYEKL. The CDR3 length is 15 residues. CDR3 nucleotides: TGCGCCAGCAGCCAGGGACAGGGGGCCTCCTACGAGCAGTACTTC. Its translation is CASSQGQGASYEQYF.

In this sample, this clone turned up a few times. This chain links TRBV5-4 with TRBJ2-3; possible D gene TRBD2, 6 bases. The ends were cut back, 7 bases at V and 0 bases at J, with 15 bases in the middle. The CDR3 is 15 amino acids. The germline V gene has CDR1 SGHNT and CDR2 YYREEE (reference sequence). The CDR3 loop reads CASLAVSLSTDTQYF. Here the CDR3 DNA reads TGTGCCAGCTTAGCGGTCAGCCTTAGCACAGATACGCAGTATTTT.

The CDR3 bases are TGCAGTGCTAGTCGATACGGGAGGGTTCCAGATACGCAGTATTTT. Its translation: CSASRYGRVPDTQYF. This chain links TRBV20-1 with TRBJ2-3, with 8 bases aligning to TRBD2. The CDR3 consists of 15 residues. Germline V CDR1 and CDR2: DFQATT, SNEGSKA (reference sequence). J gave up 4 bases and V 3 bases, and 9 bases lay outside the gene matches.

V gene TRBV19 combines with J gene TRBJ2-5; D perhaps matches TRBD1 (5 bases). V was pared by 4 bases and J by 7 bases, with 13 bases between. Germline CDR1 is LNHDA and CDR2 is SQIVND (reference sequence). This CDR3 region has 13 residues. Here the CDR3 reads CASSTTGPGTQYF. The CDR3 DNA sequence: TGTGCCAGTAGTACAACAGGTCCGGGGACCCAGTACTTC.

This chain joins TRBV25-1 and TRBJ1-6; D unclear. The ends were cut back, 4 bases at V and 5 bases at J, with 9 bases in the middle. Germline V CDR1 and CDR2: MGHDK, SYGVNS. This CDR3 is 14 amino acids long. In nucleotides, the CDR3 is TGTGCCAGCAGTGCGATGCGGAATAATTCACCCCTCCACTTT. Translated, it gives CASSAMRNNSPLHF.

The chain couples TRBV20-1 to TRBJ1-5; TRBD1 is a possible D gene (5 bases). Per the germline V gene, CDR1 is DFQATT and CDR2 is SNEGSKA (reference sequence). V was trimmed by 3 bases and J by 2 bases, leaving 17 bases between them. The CDR3 is 16 residues long. CDR3 nucleotide sequence: TGCAGTGCTAGTACCAAGGGGCTTTGGGGCAATCAGCCCCAGCATTTT. It is translated as CSASTKGLWGNQPQHF.

The rearrangement links TRBV13 to TRBJ2-1, with TRBD2 matching 10 bases. CDR1 is PRHDT and CDR2 is FYEKMQ in the germline V gene (reference sequence). The CDR3 covers 14 residues. The V segment lost 5 bases and the J segment 4 bases; nucleotides outside the gene matches: 2. The CDR3 protein is CASSRTSGYNEQFF. DNA for the CDR3: TGTGCCAGCAGCAGGACTAGCGGATACAATGAGCAGTTCTTC.

This chain uses TRBV5-6 with TRBJ1-5, with D perhaps matching TRBD1 (5 bases). Trimming took off 3 bases at V and 2 bases at J, with 15 bases between the two ends. CDR1 and CDR2 from the germline V gene are SGHDT and YYEEEE. The CDR3 spans 16 residues. CDR3 loop: CASSSGLTGGNQPQHF. CDR3 nucleotide sequence: TGTGCCAGCAGCTCGGGACTCACGGGCGGCAATCAGCCCCAGCATTTT. Full variable domain (outside the CDR3, taken from reference TRBV5-6 and TRBJ1-5): DAGVTQSPTHLIKTRGQQVTLRCSPKSGHDTVSWYQQALGQGPQFIFQYYEEEERQRGNFPDRFSGHQFPNYSSELNVNALLLGDSALYLCASSSGLTGGNQPQHFGDGTRLSIL.